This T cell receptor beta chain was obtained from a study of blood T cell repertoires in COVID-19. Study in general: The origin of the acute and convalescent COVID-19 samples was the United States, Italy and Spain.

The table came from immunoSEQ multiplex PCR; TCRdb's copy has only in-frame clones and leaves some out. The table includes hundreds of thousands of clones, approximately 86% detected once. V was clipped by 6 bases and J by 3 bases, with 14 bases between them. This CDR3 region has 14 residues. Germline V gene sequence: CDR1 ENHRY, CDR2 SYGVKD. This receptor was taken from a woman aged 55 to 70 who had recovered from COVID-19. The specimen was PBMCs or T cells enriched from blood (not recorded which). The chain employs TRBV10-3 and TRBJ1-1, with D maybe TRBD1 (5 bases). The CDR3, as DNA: TGTGCCATCAGGCCCAGTGTAGGGGACACTGAAGCTTTCTTT. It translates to CAIRPSVGDTEAFF.